This TCR beta chain appears in the sequencing data of a study of blood T cell repertoires in COVID-19. As originally analysed: Quantification of nucleated cells was approximated via reference gene primer amplification. Clones were sequenced by immunoSEQ multiplex PCR, and TCRdb holds only the in-frame ones, with some missing. That table supplies the V and J calls and clone size; D and trimming were determined from the DNA. The sample consists of about 160,000 clones, about 92% of them appearing once. The specimen was peripheral blood. The clonotype comes from a man younger than 45 with COVID-19, enrolled during active disease.

The CDR3 DNA sequence: TGTGCCAGCTCACCAATAGGACAGATGAACACTGAAGCTTTCTTT. Residues: CASSPIGQMNTEAFF. The V gene is TRBV18, the J gene TRBJ1-1, with a possible D match to TRBD1 (6 bases). Trimming shortened V by 2 bases and J by 0 bases, and 10 bases separated the two germline ends. This CDR3 has 15 residues. CDR1 KGHSH and CDR2 LQKENI come from the germline V gene.